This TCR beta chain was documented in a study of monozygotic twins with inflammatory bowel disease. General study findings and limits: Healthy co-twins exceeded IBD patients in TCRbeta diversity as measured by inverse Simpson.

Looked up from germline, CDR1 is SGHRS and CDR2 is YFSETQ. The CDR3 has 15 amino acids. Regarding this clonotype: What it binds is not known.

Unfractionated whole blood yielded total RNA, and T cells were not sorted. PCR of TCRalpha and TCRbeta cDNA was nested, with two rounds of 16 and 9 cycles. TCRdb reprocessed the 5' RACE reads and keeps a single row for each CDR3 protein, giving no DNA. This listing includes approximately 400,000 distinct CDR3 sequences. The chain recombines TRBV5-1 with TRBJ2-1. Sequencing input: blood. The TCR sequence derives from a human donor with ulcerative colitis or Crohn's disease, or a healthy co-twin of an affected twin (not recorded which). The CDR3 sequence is CASSLGGTTNNEQFF.